Listed below are T cell receptor beta chains from one sample, sequenced in a study of T cell changes during pregnancy in multiple sclerosis. Data came from immunoSEQ multiplex PCR; TCRdb stores just in-frame clones and leaves some out. The sample has almost 20,000 clones, 88% seen once. Here the sequenced sample was CD8+ T cells from peripheral blood mononuclear cells, taken in the third trimester of pregnancy. These receptors all come from a female donor in good health, enrolled as a control in a pregnancy study. Both conserved end residues are trimmed from each CDR3. The order of the fields is V gene, J gene, CDR3 protein.

v_gene: TRBV14
j_gene: TRBJ1-3
CDR3aa: ASSPPGQSGNTIY

v_gene: TRBV2
j_gene: TRBJ2-7
CDR3aa: ASKDQREDPSYEQY

v_gene: TRBV27
j_gene: TRBJ2-7
CDR3aa: ASSFLGLAISEQY

v_gene: TRBV5-1
j_gene: TRBJ1-1
CDR3aa: ASSLVREAF

v_gene: TRBV4-1
j_gene: TRBJ2-5
CDR3aa: ASSQVGGETQY

v_gene: TRBV6-5
j_gene: TRBJ2-5
CDR3aa: ASRPPGLAETQY

v_gene: TRBV7-9
j_gene: TRBJ1-5
CDR3aa: ASSDRGGQPQH

v_gene: TRBV5-4
j_gene: TRBJ2-5
CDR3aa: ASSLRFVGGQETQY

v_gene: TRBV28
j_gene: TRBJ2-3
CDR3aa: ASSSPTTESTDTQY

v_gene: TRBV7-3
j_gene: TRBJ2-6
CDR3aa: ASSLGAPGANVLT

v_gene: TRBV19
j_gene: TRBJ1-3
CDR3aa: ASSMADNSGNTIY

v_gene: TRBV7-2
j_gene: TRBJ2-5
CDR3aa: ASSLQGQQETQY

v_gene: TRBV6-5
j_gene: TRBJ1-1
CDR3aa: ASSQTRGITEAF

v_gene: TRBV6-5
j_gene: TRBJ2-1
CDR3aa: ASSPAGPYNEQF

v_gene: TRBV4-1
j_gene: TRBJ2-1
CDR3aa: ASSGSGRSHNEQF

v_gene: TRBV28
j_gene: TRBJ2-1
CDR3aa: ASSIRLAPNEQF

v_gene: TRBV5-1
j_gene: TRBJ2-1
CDR3aa: ASSPLENEQF

v_gene: TRBV4-1
j_gene: TRBJ2-7
CDR3aa: ASSQGGSSYEQY

v_gene: TRBV5-6
j_gene: TRBJ2-5
CDR3aa: ASSRLAAETQY

v_gene: TRBV19
j_gene: TRBJ1-2
CDR3aa: ASSIDAGTAHYGYT

v_gene: TRBV5-8
j_gene: TRBJ1-3
CDR3aa: ASSLGDRGINTIY

v_gene: TRBV12-1
j_gene: TRBJ2-1
CDR3aa: ASSFRLLAGGRRWSEQF

v_gene: TRBV7-8
j_gene: TRBJ1-1
CDR3aa: ASSLYLFSGGTEAF

v_gene: TRBV19
j_gene: TRBJ1-5
CDR3aa: ASTYREISNQPQH

v_gene: TRBV7-8
j_gene: TRBJ2-1
CDR3aa: ASSLRSGTYNEQF

v_gene: TRBV6-5
j_gene: TRBJ1-2
CDR3aa: ASSYTLWDRRQGYT

v_gene: TRBV11-2
j_gene: TRBJ1-1
CDR3aa: ASTFGGGTEAF

v_gene: TRBV5-1
j_gene: TRBJ2-6
CDR3aa: ASRTDFSGANVLT

v_gene: TRBV27
j_gene: TRBJ2-5
CDR3aa: ASSLEKTSGQETQY

v_gene: TRBV23-1
j_gene: TRBJ2-6
CDR3aa: ASSPEGTGSSGANVLT

v_gene: TRBV4-1
j_gene: TRBJ1-1
CDR3aa: ASSQVSRGRVEAF

v_gene: TRBV11-2
j_gene: TRBJ2-4
CDR3aa: ASTPSGSSRENIQY

v_gene: TRBV4-1
j_gene: TRBJ2-5
CDR3aa: ASSQRAGATKETQY

v_gene: TRBV12-5
j_gene: TRBJ1-1
CDR3aa: ASGLVEGPNTEAF

v_gene: TRBV7-2
j_gene: TRBJ2-5
CDR3aa: ASSLVPRETQY

v_gene: TRBV5-6
j_gene: TRBJ2-4
CDR3aa: ASSAPGQLAKNIQY

v_gene: TRBV7-3
j_gene: TRBJ2-1
CDR3aa: ASSPGPGIHNEQF

v_gene: TRBV10-3
j_gene: TRBJ1-2
CDR3aa: AISESGGVGYGYT

v_gene: TRBV2
j_gene: TRBJ2-1
CDR3aa: ASSVAGRTYNEQF

v_gene: TRBV4-3
j_gene: TRBJ2-6
CDR3aa: ASSQAYSYSGANVLT

v_gene: TRBV15
j_gene: TRBJ2-7
CDR3aa: ATTQGTDYEQY